A selection of T cell receptor beta chains follows, all from one sample in a study of radiotherapy plus CTLA-4 blockade in lung cancer. Sequencing was performed with immunoSEQ multiplex PCR; in TCRdb, only in-frame clones are kept and a portion is missing. Counted here are about 45,000 clones, 73% occurring once; the ten biggest clones make up roughly 4%. The sample in question was peripheral blood, obtained from a patient treated with radiotherapy plus ipilimumab. These receptors all stem from a human donor with non-small cell lung cancer who had a complete response to radiotherapy plus ipilimumab. Each CDR3 is given without its conserved first and last residue. D genes are given only for firm matches.

d_gene	v_gene	len	j_gene	CDR3aa
TRBD2	TRBV7-6	15	TRBJ2-1	ASSPVRFRAGNNEQF
TRBD1	TRBV7-2	11	TRBJ2-7	ASSLEDRYEQY
TRBD1	TRBV6-7	13	TRBJ1-4	AAIGFDRVREKLF
TRBD2	TRBV4-2	15	TRBJ2-7	ASSQETSGIVSYEQY
NA	TRBV12-5	14	TRBJ2-2	ASGLGPRGDRGELF
NA	TRBV9	12	TRBJ1-2	ASSAIQGRYGYT
TRBD1	TRBV19	12	TRBJ1-5	ASTGAYGNQPQH
TRBD1	TRBV29-1	11	TRBJ2-5	SVFGTGSETQY
NA	TRBV30	12	TRBJ1-5	AWSVGGSNQPQH
NA	TRBV5-1	14	TRBJ1-1	ASSLGSGTQNTEAF
NA	TRBV5-5	12	TRBJ1-4	ASSLYGQSLGLF
NA	TRBV28	11	TRBJ1-5	ASSPPGGQPQH
NA	TRBV11-2	13	TRBJ2-5	ASRLVGLGGETQY
NA	TRBV30	10	TRBJ1-6	AWSEGGSTLH
NA	TRBV7-9	12	TRBJ2-5	ASSLWTIKETQY
NA	TRBV10-3	15	TRBJ1-2	AISESSLNRVGSPYT